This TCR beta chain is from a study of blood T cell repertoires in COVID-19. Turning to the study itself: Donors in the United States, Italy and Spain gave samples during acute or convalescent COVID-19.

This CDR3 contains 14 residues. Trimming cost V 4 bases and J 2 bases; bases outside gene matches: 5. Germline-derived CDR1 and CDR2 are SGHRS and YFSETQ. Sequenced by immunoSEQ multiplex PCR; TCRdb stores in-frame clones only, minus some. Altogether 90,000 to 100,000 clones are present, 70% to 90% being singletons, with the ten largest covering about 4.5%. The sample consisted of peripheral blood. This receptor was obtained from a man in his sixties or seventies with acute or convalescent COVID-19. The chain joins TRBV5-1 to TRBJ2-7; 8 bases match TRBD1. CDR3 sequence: CASSRQGRTYEQYF. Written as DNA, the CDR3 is TGCGCCAGCAGCCGACAGGGGAGAACCTACGAGCAGTACTTC.